Listed below are T cell receptor beta chains from one sample, sequenced in a study of beta chain features in type 1 diabetes. TCRdb's table, derived via immunoSEQ multiplex PCR, lists solely in-frame clones and lacks some. The table shows about 340,000 clones, with around 9% occurring only once. The source material was central memory CD4+ T cells from blood. The receptors shown here come from a man under 40 with type 1 diabetes. CDR3s include the opening cysteine and the closing phenylalanine or tryptophan. D genes are given only for firm matches. The listing skips clone size in some rows; elsewhere it reads once, few, many or a size class.

>TRBJ1-6|.|.|TRBV27
CASSLEFNSPLHF
TGTGCCAGCAGTTTAGAGTTCAATTCGCCCCTCCACTTT
>TRBJ1-4|.|.|TRBV28
CASSSSMGLDNEKLFF
TGTGCCAGCAGTTCGAGCATGGGGTTGGATAATGAAAAACTGTTTTTT
>TRBJ2-2|.|.|TRBV25-1
CASSETRDTLNTGELFF
TGTGCCAGCAGTGAGACCCGGGACACCCTGAACACCGGGGAGCTGTTTTTT
>TRBJ2-7|.|many|TRBV18
CASSPPGRQSYEQYF
TGTGCCAGCTCACCTCCAGGACGCCAGTCCTACGAGCAGTACTTC
>TRBJ2-1|.|few|TRBV6-5
CASRQAGGNEQFF
TGTGCCAGCAGGCAGGCTGGGGGGAATGAGCAGTTCTTC
>TRBJ1-2|.|few|TRBV28
CASRQGPSNYGYTF
TGTGCCAGCAGGCAGGGCCCGTCTAACTATGGCTACACCTTC
>TRBJ2-5|.|.|TRBV5-4
CASSFQVSRETQYF
TGTGCCAGCAGCTTTCAGGTCTCCAGGGAGACCCAGTACTTC
>TRBJ1-2|.|.|TRBV6-1
CASSDAQSYGYTF
TGTGCCAGCAGTGATGCACAATCCTATGGCTACACCTTC
>TRBJ1-6|TRBD1|few|TRBV5-1
CASSFEGQGENSPLHF
TGCGCCAGCAGCTTCGAGGGCCAGGGGGAAAATTCACCCCTCCACTTT
>TRBJ2-7|.|few|TRBV28
CASSSRTYEQYF
TGTGCCAGCAGTTCCCGGACCTACGAGCAGTACTTC
>TRBJ2-5|.|.|TRBV9
CASTVGPGKEETQYF
TGTGCCAGCACCGTAGGGCCCGGGAAAGAGGAGACCCAGTACTTC
>TRBJ1-1|.|few|TRBV30
CAWSTQENTEAFF
TGTGCCTGGAGTACACAGGAGAACACTGAAGCTTTCTTT
>TRBJ1-2|TRBD1|.|TRBV7-2
CASSLDNRGGYTF
TGTGCCAGCAGCTTAGATAACAGGGGTGGCTACACCTTC
>TRBJ1-1|.|few|TRBV14
CASSQDRWTPEAFF
TGTGCCAGCAGCCAAGACCGCTGGACACCTGAAGCTTTCTTT
>TRBJ2-5|.|few|TRBV5-6
CASSFESARETQYF
TGTGCCAGCAGCTTCGAATCGGCCCGAGAGACCCAGTACTTC
>TRBJ1-1|.|.|TRBV15
CATSRELNLNTEAFF
TGTGCCACCAGCAGAGAATTAAACCTGAACACTGAAGCTTTCTTT
>TRBJ2-7|TRBD2|.|TRBV27
CASSLTFSGGAHEQYF
TGTGCCAGCAGTCTGACCTTTAGCGGGGGGGCGCATGAGCAGTACTTC
>TRBJ2-3|.|.|TRBV9
CASSLDATDTQYF
TGTGCCAGCAGCTTGGACGCCACAGATACGCAGTATTTT
>TRBJ1-6|.|.|TRBV5-1
CASSFGASSGNDNSPLHF
TGCGCCAGCAGCTTTGGGGCCTCATCAGGGAACGATAATTCACCCCTCCACTTT
>TRBJ2-3|TRBD1|few|TRBV5-6
CASGLRTGGPYDTDTQYF
TGTGCCAGCGGGCTGAGGACAGGGGGCCCCTATGACACAGATACGCAGTATTTT
>TRBJ2-7|TRBD1|few|TRBV5-5
CASSWGQGAGEQYF
TGTGCCAGCAGCTGGGGACAGGGGGCAGGCGAGCAGTACTTC
>TRBJ1-2|.|.|TRBV4-3
CASSQDPGQGYGYTF
TGCGCCAGCAGCCAAGATCCGGGCCAAGGGTATGGCTACACCTTC
>TRBJ2-7|.|.|TRBV14
CASSQEGKGEQYF
TGTGCCAGCAGCCAAGAGGGAAAGGGCGAGCAGTACTTC
>TRBJ2-1|TRBD2|few|TRBV15
CATSPGLAGDNEQFF
TGTGCCACCAGCCCGGGACTAGCGGGGGACAATGAGCAGTTCTTC
>TRBJ2-7|TRBD2|few|TRBV11-2
CASSLTRAGAHEQYF
TGTGCCAGCAGCTTAACCAGAGCGGGGGCCCACGAGCAGTACTTC
>TRBJ1-1|.|few|TRBV25-1
CASSEGVERGGYTEAFF
TGTGCCAGCAGTGAGGGGGTTGAGCGAGGTGGGTACACTGAAGCTTTCTTT
>TRBJ1-1|.|few|TRBV7-9
CASSPRGNTEAFF
TGTGCCAGCAGCCCGAGGGGGAACACTGAAGCTTTCTTT
>TRBJ2-3|.|few|TRBV4-3
CASSQGTYRTDTQYF
TGCGCCAGCAGCCAAGGGACTTATCGCACAGATACGCAGTATTTT
>TRBJ1-2|.|.|TRBV27
CASSLRSGNYGYTF
TGTGCCAGCAGTTTAAGGTCAGGGAACTATGGCTACACCTTC
>TRBJ2-7|.|.|TRBV5-6
CASSFYSYEQYF
TGTGCCAGCAGCTTCTATAGCTACGAGCAGTACTTC
>TRBJ2-7|.|few|TRBV4-1
CASSQDLGPRGSYEQYF
TGCGCCAGCAGCCAAGATCTTGGGCCGAGGGGGTCCTACGAGCAGTACTTC
>TRBJ2-5|TRBD2|few|TRBV7-6
CASSSRPGGGTQYF
TGTGCCAGCAGCTCCCGTCCGGGGGGAGGGACCCAGTACTTC
>TRBJ2-7|TRBD1|few|TRBV28
CASSSGGSNEQYF
TGTGCCAGCAGTTCAGGGGGCTCGAACGAGCAGTACTTC
>TRBJ2-5|TRBD2|.|TRBV20-1
CSATGGETQYF
TGCAGTGCCACCGGGGGGGAGACCCAGTACTTC
>TRBJ1-1|TRBD1|many|TRBV7-9
CASSLRDRGQSTEAFF
TGTGCCAGCAGCTTACGCGACAGGGGGCAGAGCACTGAAGCTTTCTTT
>TRBJ1-6|TRBD1|.|TRBV28
CASSSGGTGISPLHF
TGTGCCAGCAGTTCAGGCGGGACAGGGATTTCACCCCTCCACTTT
>TRBJ2-7|TRBD1|few|TRBV5-4
CASSPTADRPSYEQYF
TGTGCCAGCAGCCCAACCGCGGACAGGCCCTCCTACGAGCAGTACTTC
>TRBJ1-6|.|.|TRBV19
CASSDRRSSPLHF
TGTGCCAGTAGCGACAGAAGAAGTTCACCCCTCCACTTT
>TRBJ2-3|.|.|TRBV11-2
CASSLGSVADTQYF
TGTGCCAGCAGCTTAGGCAGCGTCGCAGATACGCAGTATTTT
>TRBJ1-5|.|few|TRBV30
CAWSVMGDQPQHF
TGTGCCTGGAGTGTAATGGGGGATCAGCCCCAGCATTTT
>TRBJ2-1|.|few|TRBV4-3
CASSQGSAAPMEQFF
TGCGCCAGCAGCCAGGGCTCTGCGGCCCCCATGGAGCAGTTCTTC
>TRBJ2-5|TRBD2|few|TRBV10-2
CASSGGTSETQYF
TGCGCCAGCAGTGGGGGGACTAGCGAGACCCAGTACTTC
>TRBJ1-5|.|.|TRBV10-3
CAISEVNQPQHF
TGTGCCATCAGTGAGGTGAATCAGCCCCAGCATTTT
>TRBJ2-1|.|.|TRBV6-5
CASSDSSGNEQFF
TGTGCCAGCAGTGATTCTTCTGGCAATGAGCAGTTCTTC
>TRBJ1-5|.|.|TRBV7-2
CASSLLGQSQHF
TGTGCCAGCAGCTTACTCGGACAGTCTCAGCATTTT
>TRBJ2-2|.|.|TRBV4-3
CASSHHLRALETGELFF
TGCGCCAGCAGCCACCACCTCCGGGCACTGGAAACCGGGGAGCTGTTTTTT
>TRBJ1-1|.|.|TRBV19
CASSIEESTEAFF
TGTGCCAGTAGTATAGAGGAGAGCACTGAAGCTTTCTTT
>TRBJ2-3|.|.|TRBV27
CASSLSGGRSNTQYF
TGTGCCAGCAGTTTATCGGGGGGGCGGTCAAATACGCAGTATTTT
>TRBJ2-3|TRBD2|.|TRBV11-2
CASSLLSGGGTDTQYF
TGTGCCAGCAGCTTATTATCCGGCGGGGGTACAGATACGCAGTATTTT
>TRBJ1-5|.|.|TRBV28
CASSLSRLQPQHF
TGTGCCAGCAGTTTGAGCCGCCTCCAGCCCCAGCATTTT
>TRBJ2-7|TRBD1|few|TRBV25-1
CASSQTGAYEQYF
TGTGCCAGCAGTCAGACAGGGGCCTACGAGCAGTACTTC
>TRBJ2-5|.|few|TRBV5-6
CASSLPLKETQYF
TGTGCCAGCAGCCTGCCCCTGAAGGAGACCCAGTACTTC
>TRBJ1-2|TRBD1|few|TRBV25-1
CASSESRGLPGDYGYTF
TGTGCCAGCAGTGAGTCCAGGGGGCTTCCAGGGGACTATGGCTACACCTTC
>TRBJ2-5|TRBD2|.|TRBV14
CASSPGLAGRLETQYF
TGTGCCAGCAGCCCGGGACTAGCGGGAAGGTTGGAGACCCAGTACTTC
>TRBJ2-6|TRBD2|few|TRBV5-1
CASSLRPGTSGGSGANVLTF
TGCGCCAGCAGCCTGCGTCCCGGGACTAGCGGGGGCTCTGGGGCCAACGTCCTGACTTTC
>TRBJ1-3|.|few|TRBV5-6
CASSSGWNTIYF
TGTGCCAGCAGCTCTGGGTGGAACACCATATATTTT